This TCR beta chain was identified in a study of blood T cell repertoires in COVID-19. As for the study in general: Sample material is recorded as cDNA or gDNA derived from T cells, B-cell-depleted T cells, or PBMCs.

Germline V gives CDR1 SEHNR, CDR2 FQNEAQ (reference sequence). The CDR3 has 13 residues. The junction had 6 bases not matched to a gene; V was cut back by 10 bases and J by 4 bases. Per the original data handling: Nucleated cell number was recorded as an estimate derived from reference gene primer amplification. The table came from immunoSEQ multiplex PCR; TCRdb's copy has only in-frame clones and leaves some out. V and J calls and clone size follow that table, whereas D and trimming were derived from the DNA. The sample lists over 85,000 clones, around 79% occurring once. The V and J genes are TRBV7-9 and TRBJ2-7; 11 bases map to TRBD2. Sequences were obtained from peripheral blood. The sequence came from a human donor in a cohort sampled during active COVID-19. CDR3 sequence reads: CATTSGSQYEQYF. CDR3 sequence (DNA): TGTGCCACTACTAGCGGGAGTCAATACGAGCAGTACTTC.